What follows describes a single T cell receptor beta chain. The data were obtained in a study of blood T cell repertoires in COVID-19. Across the study: From the United States, Italy and Spain came samples of acute and convalescent COVID-19.

Cohort 3 donors were reported recovered after two negative PCRs, clearance, or symptom resolution. Sequenced by immunoSEQ multiplex PCR; TCRdb stores in-frame clones only, minus some. The table has a few hundred thousand clones, around four fifths seen once. CDR3 length: 16 amino acids. Germline V gives CDR1 KGHSH, CDR2 LQKENI. V lost 6 bases and J lost 4, with 19 bases in between. The material sequenced was PBMCs or T cells enriched from blood (not recorded which). The chain employs TRBV18 and TRBJ2-1; D gene uncertain. This receptor was obtained from a middle-aged man who had recovered from COVID-19. The CDR3: CASSANQNPAYNEQFF. The CDR3, as DNA: TGTGCCAGCTCCGCGAACCAGAATCCAGCGTACAATGAGCAGTTCTTC.